This T cell receptor (beta chain) was captured by sequencing in a study of glioma-infiltrating T cells. General study findings and limits: Very few CDR3 sequences were shared between tissue and blood.

This clonotype was found a few times. The antigen is undetermined. TCR alpha and beta CDR3 regions were amplified from RNA using iRepertoire nested multiplex PCR. In TCRdb, the multiplex PCR reads were re-called with MiXCR into one record per CDR3 protein. The table records some 130,000 distinct CDR3 sequences, roughly a quarter of them present only once. In germline, CDR1 is SGDLS, CDR2 YYNGEE. J gave up 3 bases and V 0 bases, and 3 bases lay outside the gene matches. The CDR3 covers 15 residues. This TCR was recovered from a human donor with low-grade glioma or glioblastoma, undergoing nonglioma brain surgery, or in good health (not recorded which). This sequence joins TRBV9 and TRBJ2-1, with 7 bases fitting TRBD1. The material sequenced was glioma tissue, nonneoplastic brain tissue, or PBMCs (not recorded which). The CDR3: CASSVEGQDYNEQFF. The CDR3 nucleotides are TGTGCCAGCAGCGTAGAAGGACAGGACTACAATGAGCAGTTCTTC.